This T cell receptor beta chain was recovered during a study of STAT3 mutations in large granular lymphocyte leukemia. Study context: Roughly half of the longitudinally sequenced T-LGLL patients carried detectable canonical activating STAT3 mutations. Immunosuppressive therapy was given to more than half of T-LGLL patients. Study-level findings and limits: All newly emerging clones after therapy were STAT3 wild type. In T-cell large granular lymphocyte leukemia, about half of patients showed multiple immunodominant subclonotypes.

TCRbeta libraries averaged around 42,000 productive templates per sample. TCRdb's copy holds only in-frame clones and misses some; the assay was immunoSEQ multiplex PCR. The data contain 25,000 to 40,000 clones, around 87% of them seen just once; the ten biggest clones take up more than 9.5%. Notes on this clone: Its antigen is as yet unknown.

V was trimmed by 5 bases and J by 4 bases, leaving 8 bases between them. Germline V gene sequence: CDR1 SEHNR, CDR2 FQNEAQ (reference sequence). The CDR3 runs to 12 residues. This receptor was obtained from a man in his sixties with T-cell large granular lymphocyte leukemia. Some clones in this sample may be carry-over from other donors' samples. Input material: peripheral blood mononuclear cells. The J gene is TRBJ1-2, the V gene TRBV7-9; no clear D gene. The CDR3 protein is CASSQDAYGYTF. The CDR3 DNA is TGTGCCAGCAGCCAAGATGCCTATGGCTACACCTTC. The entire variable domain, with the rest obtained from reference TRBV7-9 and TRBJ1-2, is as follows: DTGVSQNPRHKITKRGQNVTFRCDPISEHNRLYWYRQTLGQGPEFLTYFQNEAQLEKSRLLSDRFSAERPKGSFSTLEIQRTEQGDSAMYLCASSQDAYGYTFGSGTRLTVV.